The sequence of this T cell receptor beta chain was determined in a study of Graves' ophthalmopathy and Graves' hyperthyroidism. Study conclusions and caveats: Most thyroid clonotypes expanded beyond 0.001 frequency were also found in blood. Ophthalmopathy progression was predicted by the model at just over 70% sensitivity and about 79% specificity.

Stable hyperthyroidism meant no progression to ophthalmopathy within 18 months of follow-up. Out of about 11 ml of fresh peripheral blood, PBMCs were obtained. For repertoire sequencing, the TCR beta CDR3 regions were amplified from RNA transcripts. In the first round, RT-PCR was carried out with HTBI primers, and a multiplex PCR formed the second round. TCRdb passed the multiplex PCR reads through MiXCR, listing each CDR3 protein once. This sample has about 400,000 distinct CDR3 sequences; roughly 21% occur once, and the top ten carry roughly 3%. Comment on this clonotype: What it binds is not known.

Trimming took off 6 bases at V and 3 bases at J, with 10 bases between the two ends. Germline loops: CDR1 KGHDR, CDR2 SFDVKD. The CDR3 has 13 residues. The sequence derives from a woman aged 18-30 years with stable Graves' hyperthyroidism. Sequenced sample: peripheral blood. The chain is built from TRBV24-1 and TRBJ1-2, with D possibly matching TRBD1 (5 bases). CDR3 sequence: CATSNQGDYGYTF. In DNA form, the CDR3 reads TGTGCCACCAGTAACCAGGGAGACTATGGCTACACCTTC.